This TCR beta chain comes out of a study of blood T cell repertoires in COVID-19. Two negative PCRs, clearance, or symptom resolution characterized the recovered Cohort 3 donors. CDR1 is MNHEY and CDR2 is SMNVEV in the germline V gene (reference sequence). There are 12 residues in the CDR3. V shed 3 bases and J shed 6 bases, with 6 bases lying between them. Clones were read by immunoSEQ multiplex PCR, and TCRdb kept only the in-frame ones, dropping some. The data contain around 58,000 clones, more than 70% of them seen just once; the ten biggest clones take up about a tenth. The chain employs TRBV27 and TRBJ2-1, with D possibly TRBD2 on 6 matching bases. The source is a woman in her thirties or forties who had recovered from COVID-19. Sequenced sample: PBMCs or T cells enriched from blood (not recorded which). The CDR3 DNA reads TGTGCCAGCAGTTTCGGGGGCAATGAGCAGTTCTTC. Protein sequence: CASSFGGNEQFF.